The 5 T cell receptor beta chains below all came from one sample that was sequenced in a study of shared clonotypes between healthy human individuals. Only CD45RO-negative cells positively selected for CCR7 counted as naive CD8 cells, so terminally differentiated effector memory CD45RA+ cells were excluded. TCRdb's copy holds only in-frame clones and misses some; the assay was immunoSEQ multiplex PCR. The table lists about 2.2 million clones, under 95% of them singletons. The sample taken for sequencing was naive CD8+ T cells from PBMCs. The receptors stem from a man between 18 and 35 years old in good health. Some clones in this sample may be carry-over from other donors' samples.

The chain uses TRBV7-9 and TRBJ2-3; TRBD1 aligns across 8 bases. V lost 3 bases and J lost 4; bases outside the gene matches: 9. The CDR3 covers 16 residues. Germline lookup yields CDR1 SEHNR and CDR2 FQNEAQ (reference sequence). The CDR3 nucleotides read TGTGCCAGCAGCTTTGAGGACAGGGATTATTCAGATACGCAGTATTTT. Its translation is CASSFEDRDYSDTQYF.

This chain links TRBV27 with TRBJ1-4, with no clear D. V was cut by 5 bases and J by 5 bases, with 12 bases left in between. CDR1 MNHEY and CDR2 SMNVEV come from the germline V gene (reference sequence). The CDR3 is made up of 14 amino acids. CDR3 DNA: TGTGCCAGCAGTGTGTCGGTGCTCAATGAAAAACTGTTTTTT. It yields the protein CASSVSVLNEKLFF.

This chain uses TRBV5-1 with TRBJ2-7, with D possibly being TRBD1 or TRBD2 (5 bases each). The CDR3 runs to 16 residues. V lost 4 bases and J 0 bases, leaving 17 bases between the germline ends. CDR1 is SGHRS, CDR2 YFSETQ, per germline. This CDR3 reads CASSDTPGPSSYEQYF. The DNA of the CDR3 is TGCGCCAGCAGCGACACCCCGGGGCCGAGCTCCTACGAGCAGTACTTC.

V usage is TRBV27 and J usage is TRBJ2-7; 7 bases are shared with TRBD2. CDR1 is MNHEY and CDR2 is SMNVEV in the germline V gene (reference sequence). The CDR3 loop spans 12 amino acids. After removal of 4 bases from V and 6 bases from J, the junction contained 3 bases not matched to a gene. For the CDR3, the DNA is TGTGCCAGCAGTTGGGGGGGAACCGAGCAGTACTTC. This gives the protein CASSWGGTEQYF.

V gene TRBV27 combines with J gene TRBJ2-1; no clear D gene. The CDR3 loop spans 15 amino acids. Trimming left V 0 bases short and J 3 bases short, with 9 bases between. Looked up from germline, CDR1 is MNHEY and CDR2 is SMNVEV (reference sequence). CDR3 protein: CASSLSSGDYNEQFF. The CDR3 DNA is TGTGCCAGCAGTTTATCCTCCGGTGACTACAATGAGCAGTTCTTC.